The sequence of this T cell receptor beta chain was determined in a study of blood T cell repertoires in COVID-19. Study in general: Collection of acute and convalescent COVID-19 samples took place in the United States, Italy and Spain. T cells, B-cell-depleted T cells, or PBMCs provided the cDNA or gDNA that served as material.

CDR1 and CDR2 from the germline V gene are SGHRS and YFSETQ. V shed 0 bases, J shed 1 base, and the junction held 7 bases outside the gene matches. The CDR3 totals 17 residues. In the source study's methods: Estimation of nucleated cell counts relied on the amplification of reference gene primers. The assay was immunoSEQ multiplex PCR, and TCRdb's table has in-frame clones only and misses some. Clone size and the V and J calls come from that table; the DNA yielded D and trimming. The sample records fewer than 400,000 clones, more than 85% being singletons. The clonotype was recovered from a human donor in a cohort sampled during active COVID-19. The chain links TRBV5-1 to TRBJ2-3; 8 bases agree with TRBD1. Sequencing used peripheral blood. The CDR3 DNA reads TGCGCCAGCAGCTTGGAAGGCAGGGGGCAGGGCACAGATACGCAGTATTTT. Amino acids: CASSLEGRGQGTDTQYF. The whole variable domain, remainder taken from reference TRBV5-1 and TRBJ2-3, is KAGVTQTPRYLIKTRGQQVTLSCSPISGHRSVSWYQQTPGQGLQFLFEYFSETQRNKGNFPGRFSGRQFSNSRSEMNVSTLELGDSALYLCASSLEGRGQGTDTQYFGPGTRLTVL.